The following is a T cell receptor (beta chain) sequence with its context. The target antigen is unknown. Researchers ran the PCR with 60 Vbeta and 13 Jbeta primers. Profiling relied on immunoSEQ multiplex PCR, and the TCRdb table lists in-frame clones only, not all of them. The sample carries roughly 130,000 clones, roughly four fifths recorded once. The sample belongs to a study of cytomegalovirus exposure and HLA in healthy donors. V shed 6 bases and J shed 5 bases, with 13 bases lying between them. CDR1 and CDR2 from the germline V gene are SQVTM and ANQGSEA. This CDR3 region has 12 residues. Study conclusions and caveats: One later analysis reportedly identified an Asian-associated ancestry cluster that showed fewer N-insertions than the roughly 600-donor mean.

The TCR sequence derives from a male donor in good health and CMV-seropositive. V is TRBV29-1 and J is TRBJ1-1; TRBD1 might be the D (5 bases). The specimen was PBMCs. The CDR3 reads CSVTSGQTEAFF. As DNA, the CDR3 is TGCAGCGTGACCTCAGGGCAGACTGAAGCTTTCTTT.